This TCR beta chain is from a study of shared clonotypes between healthy human individuals. Study as a whole: Aged 18 to 49, the donors were a couple of women and a few men. Broader study findings: Having only a few donors restricted how much genetic and exposure-history diversity was captured. Blood was the only sampled material, and tissue repertoires likely differ.

The trim removed 4 bases at V and 4 bases at J, leaving 5 bases unmatched. CDR3 length: 14 amino acids. Germline-derived CDR1 and CDR2 are SGHNT and YYREEE (reference sequence). Authors' data handling: Junction-only sequences without quality scores came from ImmunoSEQ, so filtering differed. Assay: immunoSEQ multiplex PCR; the TCRdb copy retains only in-frame clones and omits some. The DNA was the basis for D and trimming; V, J and clone size are from that table. This table holds 1.4 million to 1.5 million clones, approximately 96% found once. As regards this clone: Antigen: not known.

The chain couples TRBV5-4 to TRBJ1-3, with TRBD1 matching 7 bases. The sample was naive CD4+ T cells sorted from blood. Subset denoted: CD45RA+ positively selected. This clonotype originated in a man under 40 in good health. Here the CDR3 reads CASSSGTDGNTIYF. CDR3 bases: TGTGCCAGCAGCAGCGGGACAGACGGAAACACCATATATTTT.